This T cell receptor beta chain is drawn from a study of T-cell memory formation after mild COVID-19. Regarding the study as a whole: CD8+ contracting clones occupied EMRA, while CD4+ ones occupied mainly CM and EM.

A 5'RACE reaction primed in the constant segment made cDNA libraries of TCR alpha and TCR beta, and these carried sample barcodes and UMIs. One entry per CDR3 protein, called by TCRdb with MiXCR from the 5' RACE reads. The sample carries around 530,000 distinct CDR3 sequences, about 20% recorded once. In this sample, this clonotype turned up a few times. The antigen is undetermined. The source of this sequence is an adult woman who had mild COVID-19 (a few samples of this study predate the infection). Cell type and time point are not known. Specimen: PBMCs or a T cell subset sorted from them (not recorded which).

The CDR3 DNA reads TGTGCCAGCAGTCCCCTAGCGGGAGTGCCCGAGCAGTACTTC. Its protein is CASSPLAGVPEQYF. The chain combines TRBV6-5 with TRBJ2-7; 10 bases agree with TRBD2. The J segment lost 6 bases and the V segment lost 5 bases, leaving 7 bases of the junction unmatched. Germline CDR1 and CDR2: MNHEY and SVGAGI. This CDR3 has 14 residues.